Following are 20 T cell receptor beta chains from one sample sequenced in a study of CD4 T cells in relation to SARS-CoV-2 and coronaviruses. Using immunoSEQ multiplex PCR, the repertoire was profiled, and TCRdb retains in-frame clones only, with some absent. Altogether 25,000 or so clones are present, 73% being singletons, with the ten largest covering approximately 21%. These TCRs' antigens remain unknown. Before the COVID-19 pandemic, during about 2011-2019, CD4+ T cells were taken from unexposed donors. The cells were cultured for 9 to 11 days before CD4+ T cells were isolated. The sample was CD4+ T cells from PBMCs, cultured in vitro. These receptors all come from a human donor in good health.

The CDR3: CASSLGGYGYTF. The CDR3 DNA is TGTGCCAGCAGCCTTGGAGGGTATGGCTACACCTTC. The chain uses TRBV3-1 (or the pseudogene TRBV3-2) and TRBJ1-2; D remains ambiguous. Germline-derived CDR1 and CDR2 are LGHDT and YNNKEL (reference sequence). This CDR3 region has 12 residues. V was pared by 4 bases and J by 5 bases, with 8 bases between.

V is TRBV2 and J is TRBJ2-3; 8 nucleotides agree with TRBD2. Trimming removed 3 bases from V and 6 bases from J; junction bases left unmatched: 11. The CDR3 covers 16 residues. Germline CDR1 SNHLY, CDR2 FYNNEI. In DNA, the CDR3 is TGTGCCAGCAGTGATCTCGCGGGAGGACGGCCCGATACGCAGTATTTT. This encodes CASSDLAGGRPDTQYF.

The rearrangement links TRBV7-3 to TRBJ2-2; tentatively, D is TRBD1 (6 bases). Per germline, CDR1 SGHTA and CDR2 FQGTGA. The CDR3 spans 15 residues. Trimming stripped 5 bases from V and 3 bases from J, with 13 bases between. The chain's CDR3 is CASSPRQAHTGELFF. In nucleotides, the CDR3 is TGTGCCAGCAGCCCCCGACAGGCCCACACCGGGGAGCTGTTTTTT.

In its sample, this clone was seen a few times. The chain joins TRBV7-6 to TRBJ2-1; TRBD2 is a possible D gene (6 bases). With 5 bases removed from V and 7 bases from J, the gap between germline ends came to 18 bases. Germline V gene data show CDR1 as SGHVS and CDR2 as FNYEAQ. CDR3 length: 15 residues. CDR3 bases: TGTGCCAGCAGCACGCCGGGACTCCCCGAGAATGAGCAGTTCTTC. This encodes CASSTPGLPENEQFF.

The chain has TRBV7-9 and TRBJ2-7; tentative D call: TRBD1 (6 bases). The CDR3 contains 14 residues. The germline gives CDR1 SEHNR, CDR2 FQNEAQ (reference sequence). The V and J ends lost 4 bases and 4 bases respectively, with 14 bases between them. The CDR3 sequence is CASSYSRGAYEQYF. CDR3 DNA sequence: TGTGCCAGCAGCTACAGCAGGGGAGCGTACGAGCAGTACTTC.

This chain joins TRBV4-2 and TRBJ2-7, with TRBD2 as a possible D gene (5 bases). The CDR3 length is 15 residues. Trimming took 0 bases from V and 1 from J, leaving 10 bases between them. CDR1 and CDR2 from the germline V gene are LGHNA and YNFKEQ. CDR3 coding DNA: TGTGCCAGCAGCCAAGACACTAGTTCTTCCTACGAGCAGTACTTC. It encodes CASSQDTSSSYEQYF.

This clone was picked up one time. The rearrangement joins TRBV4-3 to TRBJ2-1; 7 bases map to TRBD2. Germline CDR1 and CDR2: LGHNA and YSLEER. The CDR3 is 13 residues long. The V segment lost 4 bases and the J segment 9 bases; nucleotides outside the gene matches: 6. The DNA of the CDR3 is TGCGCCAGCAGCCCCGGACTAGGCGTTGAGCAGTTCTTC. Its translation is CASSPGLGVEQFF.

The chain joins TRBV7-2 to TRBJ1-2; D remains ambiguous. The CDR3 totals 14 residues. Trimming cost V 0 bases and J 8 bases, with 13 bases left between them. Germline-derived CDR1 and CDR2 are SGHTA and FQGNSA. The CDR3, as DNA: TGTGCCAGCAGCTTAGCGTTGGCTACTGGGGGCTACACCTTC. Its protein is CASSLALATGGYTF.

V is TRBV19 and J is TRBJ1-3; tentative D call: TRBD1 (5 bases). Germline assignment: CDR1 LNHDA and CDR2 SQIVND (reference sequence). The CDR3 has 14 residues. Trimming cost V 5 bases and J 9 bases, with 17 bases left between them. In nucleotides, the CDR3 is TGTGCCAGTAGTGCGGGCCCCGCGGGGGGCACCATATATTTT. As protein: CASSAGPAGGTIYF.

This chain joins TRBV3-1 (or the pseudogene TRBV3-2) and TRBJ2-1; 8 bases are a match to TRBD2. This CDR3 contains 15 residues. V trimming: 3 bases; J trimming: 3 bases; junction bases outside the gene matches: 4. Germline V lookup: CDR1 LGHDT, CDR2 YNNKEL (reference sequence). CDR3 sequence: CASSHGREVYNEQFF. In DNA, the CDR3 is TGTGCCAGCAGCCATGGGCGGGAGGTCTACAATGAGCAGTTCTTC.

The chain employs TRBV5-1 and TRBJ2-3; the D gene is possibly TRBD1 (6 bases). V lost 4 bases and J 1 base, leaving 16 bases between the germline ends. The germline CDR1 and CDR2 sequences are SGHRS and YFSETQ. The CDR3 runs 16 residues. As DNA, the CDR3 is TGCGCCAGCAGCGCCTACTTAGGGGGTGGCACAGATACGCAGTATTTT. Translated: CASSAYLGGGTDTQYF.

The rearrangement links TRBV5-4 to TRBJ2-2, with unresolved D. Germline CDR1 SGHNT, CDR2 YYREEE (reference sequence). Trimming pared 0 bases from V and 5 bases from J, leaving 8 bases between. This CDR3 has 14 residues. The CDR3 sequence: CASSLARSTGELFF. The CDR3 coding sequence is TGTGCCAGCAGCTTGGCAAGATCGACCGGGGAGCTGTTTTTT. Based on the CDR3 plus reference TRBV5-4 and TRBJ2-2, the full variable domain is ETGVTQSPTHLIKTRGQQVTLRCSSQSGHNTVSWYQQALGQGPQFIFQYYREEENGRGNFPPRFSGLQFPNYSSELNVNALELDDSALYLCASSLARSTGELFFGEGSRLTVL.

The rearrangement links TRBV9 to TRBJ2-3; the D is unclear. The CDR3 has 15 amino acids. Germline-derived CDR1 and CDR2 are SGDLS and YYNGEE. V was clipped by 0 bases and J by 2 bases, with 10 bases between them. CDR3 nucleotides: TGTGCCAGCAGCGTAGACGAAGGAATCACAGATACGCAGTATTTT. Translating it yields CASSVDEGITDTQYF. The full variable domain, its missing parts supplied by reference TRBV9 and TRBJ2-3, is DSGVTQTPKHLITATGQRVTLRCSPRSGDLSVYWYQQSLDQGLQFLIQYYNGEERAKGNILERFSAQQFPDLHSELNLSSLELGDSALYFCASSVDEGITDTQYFGPGTRLTVL.

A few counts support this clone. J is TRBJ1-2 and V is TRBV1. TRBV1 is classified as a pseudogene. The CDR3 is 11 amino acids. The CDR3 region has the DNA TGCACCAGCAGCCACAACTATGGCTACACCTTC. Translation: CTSSHNYGYTF.

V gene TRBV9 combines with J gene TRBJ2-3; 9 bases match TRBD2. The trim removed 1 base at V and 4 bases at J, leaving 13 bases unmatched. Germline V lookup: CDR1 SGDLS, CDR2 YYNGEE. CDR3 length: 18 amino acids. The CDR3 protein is CASSVTASGGGAADTQYF. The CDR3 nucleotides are TGTGCCAGCAGCGTAACGGCGTCTGGCGGGGGGGCCGCAGATACGCAGTATTTT.

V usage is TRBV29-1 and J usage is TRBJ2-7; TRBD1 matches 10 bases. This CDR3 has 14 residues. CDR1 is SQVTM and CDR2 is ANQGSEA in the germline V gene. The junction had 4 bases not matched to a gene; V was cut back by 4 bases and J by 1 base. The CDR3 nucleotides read TGCAGCGTTGCCCGGGACAGGGGTTCCTACGAGCAGTACTTC. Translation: CSVARDRGSYEQYF.

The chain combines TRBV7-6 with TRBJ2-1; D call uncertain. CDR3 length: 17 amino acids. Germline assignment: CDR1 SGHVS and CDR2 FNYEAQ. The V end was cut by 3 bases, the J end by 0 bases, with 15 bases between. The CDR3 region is CASSFRRGESSYNEQFF. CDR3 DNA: TGTGCCAGCAGCTTCAGAAGAGGCGAGAGCTCCTACAATGAGCAGTTCTTC.

CDR3 loop: CASSSRGTSSTGELFF. The CDR3 DNA follows: TGTGCCAGCAGCTCCCGGGGGACTAGCAGCACCGGGGAGCTGTTTTTT. The chain is built from TRBV7-2 and TRBJ2-2; 9 positions match TRBD2. Germline CDR1 and CDR2: SGHTA and FQGNSA. V trimming: 4 bases; J trimming: 4 bases; junction bases outside the gene matches: 7. CDR3 length equals 16 residues.

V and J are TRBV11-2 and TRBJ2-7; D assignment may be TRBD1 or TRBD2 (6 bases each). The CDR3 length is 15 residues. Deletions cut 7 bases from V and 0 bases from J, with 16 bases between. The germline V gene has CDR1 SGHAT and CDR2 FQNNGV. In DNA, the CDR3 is TGTGCCAGCACCAGGGGCGGGGTTAGCTCCTACGAGCAGTACTTC. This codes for CASTRGGVSSYEQYF.

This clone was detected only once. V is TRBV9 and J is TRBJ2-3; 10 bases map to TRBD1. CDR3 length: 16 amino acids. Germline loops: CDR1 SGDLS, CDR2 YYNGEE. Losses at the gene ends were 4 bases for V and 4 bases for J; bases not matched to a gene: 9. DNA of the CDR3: TGTGCCAGCAGCCCGCGACAGGGGGCTCTCTCAGATACGCAGTATTTT. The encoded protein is CASSPRQGALSDTQYF.